These T cell receptor beta chains were read from a single sample in a study of CD8 T cells in ankylosing spondylitis. MiXCR, applied by TCRdb to the 5' RACE reads, yields one record per CDR3 protein. The table has some 800,000 distinct CDR3 sequences, 10% to 15% seen once. Material: blood, either unsorted or a sorted T cell fraction (not recorded which). The receptor set was obtained from a male donor with ankylosing spondylitis. The CDR3 runs from the conserved cysteine through the conserved F or W. The D gene is left open where the match is weak. The size of a clone is reported for some rows only, either as once, few or many, or as a class for expanded clones.

NA few TRBV9 CASSVSFGPSSYEQYF
NA few TRBV12-3/TRBV12-4 CASSTWSGYNEQFF
TRBD1 NA TRBV6-2/TRBV6-3 CASSPYNSGTGGGQPQHF
TRBD2 NA TRBV28 CASSLFLADSYEQYF
NA NA TRBV6-1 CASSEFWRQPQHF
TRBD1 few TRBV29-1 CSVTSGTGRGDGYTF
NA NA TRBV7-2 CASSWRGGRDTGELFF
TRBD1 few TRBV20-1 CSASTGTGGFYGYTF
TRBD2 many TRBV7-8 CASQVWRGGRDEQFF
TRBD1 many TRBV7-2 CASSTRTGGAPGELFF
NA NA TRBV28 CATGGSNYGYTF
NA NA TRBV5-8 CASSFRGPWDTQYF
TRBD1 NA TRBV20-1 CSAPSLMGQPSYEQYF
TRBD1 NA TRBV20-1 CSAMTGGNSPLHF
NA few TRBV6-1 CASRRAGENQPQHF
NA NA TRBV5-1 CASSSTDLQETQYF
NA few TRBV20-1 CSAPGDGYTF
NA NA TRBV18 CASSPTRELGTDTQYF
NA many TRBV5-1 CASSPDGSYEQYF
NA few TRBV20-1 CSASQGVLEQYF
NA NA TRBV5-1 CASSEGVTGELFF
TRBD1 NA TRBV20-1 CSAQRDRPNYGYTF
NA NA TRBV7-9 CASSLGGYNYGYTF
NA NA TRBV6-2/TRBV6-3 CASSYSRRPNYGYTF
NA NA TRBV7-2 CASSSAGGMNTEAFF
NA NA TRBV20-1 CSARGMRQPQHF
NA many TRBV12-3/TRBV12-4 CASSRGGQANEKLFF
TRBD1 many TRBV29-1 CSVGTGVSDTQYF
NA NA TRBV29-1 CSAARGTVIYNEQFF
NA NA TRBV20-1 CSASLGALYTDTQYF
TRBD1 NA TRBV5-6 CASSSGTDNEQFF
TRBD2 few TRBV18 CASSQQGGTYNEQFF
NA few TRBV10-1 CASSERVTYEQYF
NA many TRBV20-1 CSARDRRGGEKLFF
NA few TRBV5-1 CASSSDNPVVNEQFF
TRBD1 few TRBV20-1 CSAPRTGGYEQYF
NA few TRBV5-1 CASSLEVGTGTYGYTF
TRBD1 few TRBV29-1 CSVSRDSPGANVLTF
NA NA TRBV20-1 CSAARGSTIYF
NA NA TRBV24-1 CATGREAPYNEQFF
NA many TRBV29-1 CSVRYGIMNTEAFF
NA NA TRBV7-9 CASSLGEGASYEQYF
TRBD1 many TRBV6-1 CASRPPGQGHNEQFF
NA NA TRBV5-1 CASSLGNGGGSDTQYF
TRBD1 few TRBV20-1 CSARGGQGIQGYTF